These T cell receptor beta chains were read from a single sample in a study of memory CD4+ T cells and cytomegalovirus serostatus. Here immunoSEQ multiplex PCR was the method, and the copy in TCRdb shows in-frame clones only, minus some. The sample has approximately 46,000 clones, around four fifths seen once. Sequencing was done on a sample of memory CD4+ T cells from blood. The receptors were sampled from an adult in good health and CMV-seropositive. Both conserved end residues are part of each CDR3. The D gene is left open where the match is weak. Not every row has a clone size; where given, it reads once, few, many or a size class.

CDR3: CASSIDRGNTEAFF
DNA: TGTGCCAGCAGCATTGACAGGGGTAACACTGAAGCTTTCTTT
J: TRBJ1-1
size: NA
D: TRBD1
V: TRBV7-2

CDR3: CASSYSGGWSDYGYTF
DNA: TGTGCCAGCAGTTACTCAGGGGGGTGGTCTGACTATGGCTACACCTTC
J: TRBJ1-2
size: once
D: NA
V: TRBV6-5

CDR3: CASSLAWQVNREAFF
DNA: TGTGCCAGCAGCTTAGCCTGGCAGGTTAATAGGGAAGCTTTCTTT
J: TRBJ1-1
size: NA
D: NA
V: TRBV7-8

CDR3: CATSRDLGRNTEAFF
DNA: TGTGCCACCAGCAGAGATTTAGGGCGGAACACTGAAGCTTTCTTT
J: TRBJ1-1
size: NA
D: NA
V: TRBV15

CDR3: CAISESSGIGETQYF
DNA: TGTGCCATCAGTGAGTCATCAGGGATCGGAGAGACCCAGTACTTC
J: TRBJ2-5
size: NA
D: NA
V: TRBV10-3

CDR3: CASSLIAREYEQYF
DNA: TGTGCCAGCAGCTTAATAGCCAGGGAGTACGAGCAGTACTTC
J: TRBJ2-7
size: NA
D: NA
V: TRBV7-2

CDR3: CATSRDAAGSIGYTF
DNA: TGTGCCACCAGCAGAGATGCAGCGGGGAGCATTGGCTACACCTTC
J: TRBJ1-2
size: once
D: NA
V: TRBV15

CDR3: CASRIEGGSKNTEAFF
DNA: TGTGCCAGCAGGATAGAAGGGGGCAGTAAGAACACTGAAGCTTTCTTT
J: TRBJ1-1
size: NA
D: TRBD1
V: TRBV27

CDR3: CASQGGRSGYTF
DNA: TGTGCCAGCCAGGGGGGGCGTTCTGGCTACACCTTC
J: TRBJ1-2
size: NA
D: TRBD1
V: TRBV10-3

CDR3: CASSLLGGTETQYF
DNA: TGTGCCAGCAGTTTATTGGGGGGCACAGAGACCCAGTACTTC
J: TRBJ2-5
size: NA
D: NA
V: TRBV27

CDR3: CASSQTSYSDTQYF
DNA: TGCGCCAGCAGCCAGACTAGCTACTCAGATACGCAGTATTTT
J: TRBJ2-3
size: few
D: TRBD2
V: TRBV10-2

CDR3: CASSQPRDREDTQYF
DNA: TGCGCCAGCAGCCAACCCCGGGACAGGGAAGATACGCAGTATTTT
J: TRBJ2-3
size: NA
D: TRBD1
V: TRBV4-1

CDR3: CASRLVTRTGDEDTQYF
DNA: TGTGCAAGTCGCTTAGTGACGCGGACGGGGGACGAAGATACGCAGTATTTT
J: TRBJ2-3
size: NA
D: NA
V: TRBV12-2

CDR3: CASSFKGAPGYGYTF
DNA: TGTGCCAGCAGCTTCAAGGGGGCGCCAGGCTATGGCTACACCTTC
J: TRBJ1-2
size: NA
D: TRBD1
V: TRBV5-6

CDR3: CASLPQRNQETQYF
DNA: TGTGCCAGCCTTCCCCAGAGAAACCAAGAGACCCAGTACTTC
J: TRBJ2-5
size: NA
D: NA
V: TRBV2

CDR3: CASSLDGSEVGEAFF
DNA: TGTGCCAGCAGCCTGGACGGGTCGGAGGTGGGTGAAGCTTTCTTT
J: TRBJ1-1
size: NA
D: NA
V: TRBV7-3

CDR3: CASRGRVANSPLHF
DNA: TGTGCCAGCAGGGGAAGGGTGGCCAATTCACCCCTCCACTTT
J: TRBJ1-6
size: NA
D: NA
V: TRBV6-5

CDR3: CASSPLEGQGSGNTEAFF
DNA: TGTGCCAGTAGTCCCCTTGAGGGACAGGGGTCCGGGAACACTGAAGCTTTCTTT
J: TRBJ1-1
size: once
D: TRBD1
V: TRBV19

CDR3: CASTTAGGWETQYF
DNA: TGTGCCAGCACCACCGCGGGGGGGTGGGAGACCCAGTACTTC
J: TRBJ2-5
size: NA
D: TRBD2
V: TRBV7-2

CDR3: CATSRDPGVSEQFF
DNA: TGTGCCACCAGCAGAGACCCCGGGGTCAGTGAGCAGTTCTTC
J: TRBJ2-1
size: NA
D: NA
V: TRBV15

CDR3: CASSLAGGDRTSSGANVLTF
DNA: TGCGCCAGCAGCTTGGCCGGGGGGGACAGGACCTCCTCTGGGGCCAACGTCCTGACTTTC
J: TRBJ2-6
size: NA
D: NA
V: TRBV5-1

CDR3: CASSPVEGGNQPQHF
DNA: TGTGCCAGCAGCCCCGTAGAGGGCGGCAATCAGCCCCAGCATTTT
J: TRBJ1-5
size: NA
D: NA
V: TRBV2

CDR3: CASSRDRSSSYEQYF
DNA: TGTGCCAGCAGCCGAGACAGGTCGAGCTCCTACGAGCAGTACTTC
J: TRBJ2-7
size: NA
D: NA
V: TRBV9

CDR3: CASSWGSNTGELFF
DNA: TGTGCCAGCAGTTGGGGATCGAACACCGGGGAGCTGTTTTTT
J: TRBJ2-2
size: NA
D: NA
V: TRBV7-9

CDR3: CASSLDRGNTIYF
DNA: TGTGCCAGCAGCTTAGATCGGGGAAACACCATATATTTT
J: TRBJ1-3
size: NA
D: NA
V: TRBV11-2

CDR3: CASSGTAERYQPQHF
DNA: TGTGCCAGCAGTGGGACCGCGGAACGTTATCAGCCCCAGCATTTT
J: TRBJ1-5
size: NA
D: NA
V: TRBV6-6